These 9 T cell receptor beta chains were all obtained from the same sample, sequenced in a study of response to subunit inactivated influenza vaccine. TCRdb re-analysed the RT-PCR reads in MiXCR, keeping a single row per CDR3 protein. This sample has approximately 500,000 distinct CDR3 sequences, with under 30% found just once. These data also featured in a second study, about T cells expressing NK-cell markers. That study reports: Production of TCR beta cDNA relied on 5'RACE template switching with UMIs.

Sequences were derived from CD4+ T cells sorted from PBMCs, sampled about 11 days after vaccination. The receptors stem from a man aged 45-65 years who received an inactivated influenza vaccine.

V and J are TRBV6-1 and TRBJ2-5; the match to TRBD1 covers 8 bases. CDR1 is MNHNS and CDR2 is SASEGT in the germline V gene. J was trimmed by 4 bases and V by 6 bases; bases with no gene match: 7. This CDR3 comprises 14 residues. The CDR3 region is CASRESGGVETQYF. CDR3 in DNA: TGTGCCAGCAGGGAGTCAGGGGGCGTAGAGACCCAGTACTTC.

The rearrangement uses TRBV7-3 and TRBJ2-1; the D gene is possibly TRBD1 (5 bases). The CDR3 consists of 14 residues. Trimming cost V 2 bases and J 10 bases, with 15 bases left between them. CDR1 is SGHTA and CDR2 is FQGTGA in the germline V gene. CDR3 amino acids: CASSLSASSGEQFF. The CDR3 bases are TGTGCCAGCAGCTTATCCGCTAGTTCAGGGGAGCAGTTCTTC.

The V gene is TRBV3-1, the J gene TRBJ2-2, with 8 bases aligning to TRBD2. From germline, CDR1 is LGHDT and CDR2 YNNKEL (reference sequence). The V segment lost 1 base and the J segment 3 bases; nucleotides outside the gene matches: 10. The CDR3 totals 18 residues. The CDR3 is CASSQASLSGIHTGELFF. The CDR3 nucleotides read TGTGCCAGCAGCCAAGCCAGCCTTAGCGGGATTCACACCGGGGAGCTGTTTTTT.

This chain links TRBV9 with TRBJ2-4; no firm D call. The V end was cut by 0 bases, the J end by 5 bases, with 12 bases between. Looked up from germline, CDR1 is SGDLS and CDR2 is YYNGEE. The CDR3 spans 15 residues. CDR3 residues: CASSVGAGSQNIQYF. The DNA for the CDR3 is TGTGCCAGCAGCGTAGGCGCCGGTAGCCAAAACATTCAGTACTTC.

This clonotype was observed at least ten times. The J gene is TRBJ2-7, the V gene TRBV12-3 or TRBV12-4; tentative D call: TRBD2 (6 bases). This CDR3 spans 13 amino acids. V lost 5 bases and J 0 bases, leaving 8 bases between the germline ends. The DNA for the CDR3 is TGTGCCAGCAGTCGGGACTTCTCCTACGAGCAGTACTTC. It encodes CASSRDFSYEQYF.

This chain joins TRBV11-2 and TRBJ2-3; TRBD1 matches at 7 bases. The CDR3 runs to 17 residues. J lost 4 bases, V lost 0 bases, and 10 bases had no gene match. CDR1 SGHAT and CDR2 FQNNGV come from the germline V gene. The CDR3 is CASSLDLGTASADTQYF. The CDR3 DNA follows: TGTGCCAGCAGCTTAGATCTTGGGACAGCCTCCGCAGATACGCAGTATTTT. Full variable domain (rest looked up from reference TRBV11-2 and TRBJ2-3): EAGVAQSPRYKIIEKRQSVAFWCNPISGHATLYWYQQILGQGPKLLIQFQNNGVVDDSQLPKDRFSAERLKGVDSTLKIQPAKLEDSAVYLCASSLDLGTASADTQYFGPGTRLTVL.

This chain joins TRBV20-1 and TRBJ2-1; 10 positions match TRBD2. After removal of 3 bases from V and 4 bases from J, the junction contained 3 bases not matched to a gene. CDR1 is DFQATT and CDR2 is SNEGSKA in the germline V gene (reference sequence). The CDR3 totals 14 residues. The CDR3 DNA follows: TGCAGTGCTAGTTCGACTAGCGGGTACAATGAGCAGTTCTTC. It codes for CSASSTSGYNEQFF.

This chain connects TRBV7-8 to TRBJ2-5; no firm D call. CDR1 SGHVS and CDR2 FQNEAQ come from the germline V gene. The CDR3 length is 14 residues. The V gene lost 0 bases and the J gene lost 2 bases, with 7 bases spanning the gap. The CDR3 nucleotides read TGTGCCAGCAGCTTAGCGTGGCAGCAAGAGACCCAGTACTTC. This sequence encodes CASSLAWQQETQYF.

V gene TRBV6-1 combines with J gene TRBJ2-2, with 11 bases matching TRBD2. V was clipped by 6 bases and J by 5 bases; unmatched bases: 8. The germline V gene has CDR1 MNHNS and CDR2 SASEGT. The CDR3 totals 16 residues. Written as DNA, the CDR3 is TGTGCCAGCAGCGACAGGGGACTAGCGGCTACCGGGGAGCTGTTTTTT. This encodes CASSDRGLAATGELFF.